These 2 T cell receptor beta chains share one sample of origin, sequenced in a study of cytomegalovirus exposure and HLA in healthy donors. Researchers ran the PCR with 60 Vbeta and 13 Jbeta primers. TCRdb keeps only in-frame clones here, not all; method: immunoSEQ multiplex PCR. In the table there are approximately 110,000 clones, 67% of which are singletons. The material sequenced was PBMCs. The receptor source for this set is a man between 18 and 29 years old in good health and CMV-seropositive.

V is TRBV13 and J is TRBJ2-7, with 7 bases identical to TRBD1. CDR1 and CDR2 from the germline V gene are PRHDT and FYEKMQ (reference sequence). The CDR3 sequence is 17 residues long. Trimming removed 0 bases from V and 5 bases from J; junction bases left unmatched: 13. The CDR3 spells CASSLGWRQGHPNEQYF. The DNA of the CDR3 is TGTGCCAGCAGCTTAGGCTGGAGACAGGGCCACCCCAACGAGCAGTACTTC.

The J gene is TRBJ1-6, the V gene TRBV4-1; possible D gene TRBD1, 6 bases. The V gene's germline CDR1 is MGHRA and CDR2 YSYEKL. The CDR3 sequence is 15 residues long. Trimming stripped 5 bases from V and 2 bases from J, with 10 bases between. The CDR3, as DNA: TGCGCCAGCAGCGACCAGGGGACCTATAATTCACCCCTCCACTTT. Amino acids: CASSDQGTYNSPLHF.